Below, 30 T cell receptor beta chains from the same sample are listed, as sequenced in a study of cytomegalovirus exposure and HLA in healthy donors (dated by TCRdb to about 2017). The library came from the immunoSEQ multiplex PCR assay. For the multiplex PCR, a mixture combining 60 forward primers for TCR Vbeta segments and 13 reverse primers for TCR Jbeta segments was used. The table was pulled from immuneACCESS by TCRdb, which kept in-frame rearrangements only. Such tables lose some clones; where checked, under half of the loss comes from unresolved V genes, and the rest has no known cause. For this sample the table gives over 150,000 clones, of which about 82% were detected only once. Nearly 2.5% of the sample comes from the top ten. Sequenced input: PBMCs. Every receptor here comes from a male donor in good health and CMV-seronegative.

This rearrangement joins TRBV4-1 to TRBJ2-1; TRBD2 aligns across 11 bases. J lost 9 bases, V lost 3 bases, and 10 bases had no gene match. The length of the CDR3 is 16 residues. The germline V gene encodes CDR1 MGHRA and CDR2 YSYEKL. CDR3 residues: CASSQGTSGSNGEQFF. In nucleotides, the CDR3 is TGCGCCAGCAGCCAGGGGACTAGCGGAAGTAACGGTGAGCAGTTCTTC.

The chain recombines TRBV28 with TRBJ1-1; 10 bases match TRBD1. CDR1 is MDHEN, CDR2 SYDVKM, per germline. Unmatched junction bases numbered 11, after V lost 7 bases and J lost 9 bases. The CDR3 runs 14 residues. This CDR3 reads CASTLTGGARKAFF. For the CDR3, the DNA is TGTGCCAGCACCCTGACAGGGGGCGCGAGAAAAGCTTTCTTT.

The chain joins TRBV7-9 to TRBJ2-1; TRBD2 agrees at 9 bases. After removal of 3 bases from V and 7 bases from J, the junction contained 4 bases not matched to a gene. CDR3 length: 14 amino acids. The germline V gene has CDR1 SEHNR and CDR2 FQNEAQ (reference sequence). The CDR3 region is CASSFRLAENEQFF. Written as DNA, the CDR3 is TGTGCCAGCAGCTTTAGACTAGCGGAAAATGAGCAGTTCTTC.

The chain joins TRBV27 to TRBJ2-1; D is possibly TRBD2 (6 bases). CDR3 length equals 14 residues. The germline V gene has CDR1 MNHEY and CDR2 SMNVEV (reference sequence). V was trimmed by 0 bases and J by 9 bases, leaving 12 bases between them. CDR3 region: CASSLSGGRFEQFF. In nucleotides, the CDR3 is TGTGCCAGCAGTTTATCCGGGGGTCGTTTTGAGCAGTTCTTC.

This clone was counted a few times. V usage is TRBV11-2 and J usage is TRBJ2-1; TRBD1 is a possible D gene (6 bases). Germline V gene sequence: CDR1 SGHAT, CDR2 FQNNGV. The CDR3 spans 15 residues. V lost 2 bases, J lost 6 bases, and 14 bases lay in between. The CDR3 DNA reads TGTGCCAGCAGCTTAAGCAGGGCAGGGGTCAATGAGCAGTTCTTC. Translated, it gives CASSLSRAGVNEQFF.

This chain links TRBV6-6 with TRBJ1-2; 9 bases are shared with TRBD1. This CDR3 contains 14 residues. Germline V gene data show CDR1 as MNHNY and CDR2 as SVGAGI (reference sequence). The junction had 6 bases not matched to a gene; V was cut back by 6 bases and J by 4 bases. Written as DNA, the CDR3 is TGTGCCAGCAGGGGACAGGGCCGGCCCTATGGCTACACCTTC. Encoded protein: CASRGQGRPYGYTF.

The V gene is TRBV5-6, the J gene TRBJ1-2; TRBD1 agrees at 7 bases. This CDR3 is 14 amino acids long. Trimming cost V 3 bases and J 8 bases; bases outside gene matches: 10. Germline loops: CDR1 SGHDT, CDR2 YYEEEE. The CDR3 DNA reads TGTGCCAGCAGCTCCCGACAGGGCAATAGGGGCTACACCTTC. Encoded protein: CASSSRQGNRGYTF.

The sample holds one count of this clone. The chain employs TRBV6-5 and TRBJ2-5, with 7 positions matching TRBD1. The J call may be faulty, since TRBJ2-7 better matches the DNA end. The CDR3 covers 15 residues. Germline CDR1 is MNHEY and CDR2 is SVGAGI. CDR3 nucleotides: TGTGCCAGCAGTTACAAGGGGGCGTCGACCTACGAGCAGTACTTC. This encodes CASSYKGASTYEQYF.

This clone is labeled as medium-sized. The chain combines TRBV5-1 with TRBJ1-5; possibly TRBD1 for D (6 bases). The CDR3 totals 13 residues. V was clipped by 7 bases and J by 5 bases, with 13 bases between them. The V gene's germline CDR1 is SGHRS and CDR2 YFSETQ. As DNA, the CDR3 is TGCGCCAGCGCTAGGGAGGGGGATCAGCCCCAGCATTTT. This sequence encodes CASAREGDQPQHF.

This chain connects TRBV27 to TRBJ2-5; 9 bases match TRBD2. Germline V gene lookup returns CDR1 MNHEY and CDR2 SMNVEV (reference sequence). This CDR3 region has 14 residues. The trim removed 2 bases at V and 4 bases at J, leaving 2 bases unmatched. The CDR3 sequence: CASSLAGGRETQYF. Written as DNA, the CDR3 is TGTGCCAGCAGTTTAGCGGGAGGGAGAGAGACCCAGTACTTC.

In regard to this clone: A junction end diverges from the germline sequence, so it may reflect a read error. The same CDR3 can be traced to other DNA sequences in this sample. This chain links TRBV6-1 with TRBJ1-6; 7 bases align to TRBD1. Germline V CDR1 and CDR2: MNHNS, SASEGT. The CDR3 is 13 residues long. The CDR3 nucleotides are TGTGCCAGCATTGACAGGGTAACATCACCCCTTCACTTT. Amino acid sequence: CASIDRVTSPLHF.

The CDR3 DNA sequence: TGTGCCAGCAGTGAAAGGGCAGGGGTAGAGCAGTACTTC. Encoded protein: CASSERAGVEQYF. The chain combines TRBV2 with TRBJ2-7; tentatively, D is TRBD1 (6 bases). CDR1 SNHLY and CDR2 FYNNEI come from the germline V gene. Trimming removed 2 bases from V and 7 bases from J, with 12 bases in between. The CDR3 has 13 residues.

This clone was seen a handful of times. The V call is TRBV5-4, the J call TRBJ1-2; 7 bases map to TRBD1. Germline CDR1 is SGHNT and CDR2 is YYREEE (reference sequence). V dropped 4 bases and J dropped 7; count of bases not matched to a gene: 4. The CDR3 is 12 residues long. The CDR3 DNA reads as TGTGCCAGCAGCCCGGACAGGCGTGGCTACACCTTC. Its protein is CASSPDRRGYTF.

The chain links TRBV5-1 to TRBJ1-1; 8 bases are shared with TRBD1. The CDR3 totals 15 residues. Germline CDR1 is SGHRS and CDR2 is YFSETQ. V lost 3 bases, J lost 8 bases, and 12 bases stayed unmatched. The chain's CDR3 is CASSSSGGVFSEAFF. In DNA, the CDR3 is TGCGCCAGCAGCTCATCAGGGGGCGTCTTCTCCGAAGCTTTCTTT.

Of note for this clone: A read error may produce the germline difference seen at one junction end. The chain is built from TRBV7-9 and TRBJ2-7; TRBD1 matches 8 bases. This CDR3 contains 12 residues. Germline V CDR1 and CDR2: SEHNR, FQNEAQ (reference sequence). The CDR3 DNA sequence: TGTTCCAGCAGCTCCGACAGGGGAGAGCAGTACTTC. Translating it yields CSSSSDRGEQYF.

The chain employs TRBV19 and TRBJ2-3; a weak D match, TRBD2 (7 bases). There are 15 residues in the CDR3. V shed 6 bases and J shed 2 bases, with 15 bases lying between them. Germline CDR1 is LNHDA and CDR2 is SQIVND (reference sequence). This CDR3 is CASRDAGAPTDTQYF. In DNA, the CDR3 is TGTGCCAGTAGGGACGCGGGGGCCCCCACAGATACGCAGTATTTT.

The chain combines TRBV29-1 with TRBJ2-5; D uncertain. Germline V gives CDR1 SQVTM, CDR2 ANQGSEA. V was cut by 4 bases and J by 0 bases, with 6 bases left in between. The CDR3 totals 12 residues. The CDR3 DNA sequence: TGCAGCGTTGCGGAGTACCAAGAGACCCAGTACTTC. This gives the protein CSVAEYQETQYF.

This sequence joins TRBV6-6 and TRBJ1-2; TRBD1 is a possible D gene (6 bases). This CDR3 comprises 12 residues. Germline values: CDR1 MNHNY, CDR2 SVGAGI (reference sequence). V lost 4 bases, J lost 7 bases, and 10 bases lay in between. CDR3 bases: TGTGCCAGCAGTTCCGACAGGCGTGGCTACACCTTC. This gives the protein CASSSDRRGYTF.

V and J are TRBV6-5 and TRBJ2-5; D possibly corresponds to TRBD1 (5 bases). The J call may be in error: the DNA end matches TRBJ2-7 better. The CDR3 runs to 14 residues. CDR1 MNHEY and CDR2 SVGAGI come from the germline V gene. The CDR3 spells CASSSRTLSYEQYF. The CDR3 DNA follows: TGTGCCAGCAGTTCACGGACACTTTCCTACGAGCAGTACTTC.

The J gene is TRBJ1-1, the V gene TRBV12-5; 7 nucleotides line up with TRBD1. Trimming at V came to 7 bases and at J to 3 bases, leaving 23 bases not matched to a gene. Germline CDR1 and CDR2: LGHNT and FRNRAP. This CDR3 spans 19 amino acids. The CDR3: CASAISGVRGLMKDTEAFF. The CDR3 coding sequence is TGTGCTAGTGCCATTTCGGGCGTCAGGGGGTTGATGAAGGACACTGAAGCTTTCTTT.

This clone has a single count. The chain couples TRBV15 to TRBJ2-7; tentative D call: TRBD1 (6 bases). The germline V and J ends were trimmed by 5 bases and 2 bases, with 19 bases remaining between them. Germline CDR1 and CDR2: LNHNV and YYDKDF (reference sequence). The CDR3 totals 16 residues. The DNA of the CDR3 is TGTGCCACCAGCGCCCTCCCCCCGACAGGAGCCTACGAGCAGTACTTC. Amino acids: CATSALPPTGAYEQYF.

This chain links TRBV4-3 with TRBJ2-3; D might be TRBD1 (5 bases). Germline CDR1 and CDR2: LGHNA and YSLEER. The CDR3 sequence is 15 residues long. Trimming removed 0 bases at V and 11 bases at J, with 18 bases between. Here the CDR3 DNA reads TGCGCCAGCAGCCAAGATTTTGGGTCCGGACACGGGCAGTATTTT. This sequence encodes CASSQDFGSGHGQYF.

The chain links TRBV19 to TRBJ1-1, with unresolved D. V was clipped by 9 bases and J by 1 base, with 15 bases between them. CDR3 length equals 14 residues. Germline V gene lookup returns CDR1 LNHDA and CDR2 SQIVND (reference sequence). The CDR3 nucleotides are TGTGCCAGCAGAATAGGTGAGGCGAACACTGAAGCTTTCTTT. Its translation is CASRIGEANTEAFF.

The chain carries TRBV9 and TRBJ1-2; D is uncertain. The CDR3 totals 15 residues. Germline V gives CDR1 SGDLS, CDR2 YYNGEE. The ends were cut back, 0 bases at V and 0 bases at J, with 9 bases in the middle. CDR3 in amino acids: CASSVDHSANYGYTF. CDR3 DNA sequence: TGTGCCAGCAGCGTAGACCACAGTGCTAACTATGGCTACACCTTC. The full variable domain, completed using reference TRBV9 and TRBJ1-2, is DSGVTQTPKHLITATGQRVTLRCSPRSGDLSVYWYQQSLDQGLQFLIQYYNGEERAKGNILERFSAQQFPDLHSELNLSSLELGDSALYFCASSVDHSANYGYTFGSGTRLTVV.

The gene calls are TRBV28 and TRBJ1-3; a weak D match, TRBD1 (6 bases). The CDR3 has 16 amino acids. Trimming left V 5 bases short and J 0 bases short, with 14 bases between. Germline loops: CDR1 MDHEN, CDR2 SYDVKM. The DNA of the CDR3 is TGTGCCAGCAGTGATTGGGACACCTACTCTGGAAACACCATATATTTT. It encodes CASSDWDTYSGNTIYF.

For the CDR3, the DNA is TGTGCCAGCAGTGAAGCTAGCGGGGGGCCAGAGACCCAGTACTTC. Its protein is CASSEASGGPETQYF. The chain recombines TRBV6-1 with TRBJ2-5; TRBD2 agrees at 10 bases. With V trimmed by 0 bases and J by 4 bases, 2 bases remained unmatched. Germline lookup yields CDR1 MNHNS and CDR2 SASEGT. This CDR3 comprises 15 residues.

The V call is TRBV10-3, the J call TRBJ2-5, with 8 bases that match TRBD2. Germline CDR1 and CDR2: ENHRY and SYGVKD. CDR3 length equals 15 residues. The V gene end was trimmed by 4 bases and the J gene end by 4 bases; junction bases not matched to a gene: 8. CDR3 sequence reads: CAISGNSAGGETQYF. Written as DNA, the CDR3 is TGTGCCATCAGTGGAAATTCCGCGGGAGGAGAGACCCAGTACTTC.

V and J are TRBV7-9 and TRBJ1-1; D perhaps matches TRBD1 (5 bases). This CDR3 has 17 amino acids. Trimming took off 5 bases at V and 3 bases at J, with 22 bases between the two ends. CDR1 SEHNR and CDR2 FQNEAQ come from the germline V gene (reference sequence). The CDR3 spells CASSPKVPGARYTEAFF. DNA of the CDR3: TGTGCCAGCAGCCCGAAGGTTCCTGGGGCGAGATACACTGAAGCTTTCTTT.

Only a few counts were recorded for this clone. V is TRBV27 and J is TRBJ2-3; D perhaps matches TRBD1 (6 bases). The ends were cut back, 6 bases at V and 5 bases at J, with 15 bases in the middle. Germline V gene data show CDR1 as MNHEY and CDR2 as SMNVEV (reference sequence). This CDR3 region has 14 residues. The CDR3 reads CASSQNRDGDTQYF. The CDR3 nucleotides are TGTGCCAGCAGCCAAAACAGGGACGGAGATACGCAGTATTTT.

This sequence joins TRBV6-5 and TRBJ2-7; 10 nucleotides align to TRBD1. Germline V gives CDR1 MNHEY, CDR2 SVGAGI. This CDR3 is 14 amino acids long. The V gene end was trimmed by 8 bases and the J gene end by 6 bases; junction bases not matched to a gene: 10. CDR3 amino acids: CASWGSGTGAEQYF. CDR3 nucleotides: TGTGCCAGCTGGGGATCCGGGACAGGGGCCGAGCAGTACTTC.